This T cell receptor (beta chain) is drawn from a study of blood T cell repertoires in COVID-19. The CDR3 runs to 16 residues. Germline V CDR1 and CDR2: DFQATT, SNEGSKA (reference sequence). V was clipped by 3 bases and J by 2 bases; unmatched bases: 9. Clones were read by immunoSEQ multiplex PCR, and TCRdb kept only the in-frame ones, dropping some. Of about 240,000 clones listed, around 90% are singletons. The sequence came from a man aged 55 to 70 who had recovered from COVID-19. This chain uses TRBV20-1 with TRBJ2-3; TRBD2 matches at 9 bases. Sequences were obtained from peripheral blood. The CDR3 DNA follows: TGCAGTGCTAGTATGGCTAGCGGGGACTACACAGATACGCAGTATTTT. This codes for CSASMASGDYTDTQYF.